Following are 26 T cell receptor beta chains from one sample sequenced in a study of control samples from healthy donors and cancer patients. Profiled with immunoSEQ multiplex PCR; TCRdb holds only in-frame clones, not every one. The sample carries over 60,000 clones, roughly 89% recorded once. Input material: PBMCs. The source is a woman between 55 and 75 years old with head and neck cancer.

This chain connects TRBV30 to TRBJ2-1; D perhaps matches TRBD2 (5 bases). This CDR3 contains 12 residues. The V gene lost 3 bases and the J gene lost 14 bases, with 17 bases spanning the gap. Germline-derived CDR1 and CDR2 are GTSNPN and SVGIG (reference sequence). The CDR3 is CAWRTGPGMKFF. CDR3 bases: TGTGCCTGGAGAACCGGGCCCGGGATGAAGTTCTTC.

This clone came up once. CDR3 in DNA: TGCGCCAGCAGCGCCCTGGGTAATGAGCAGTTCTTC. This codes for CASSALGNEQFF. This chain joins TRBV5-1 and TRBJ2-1; D unresolved. This CDR3 is 12 amino acids long. From germline, CDR1 is SGHRS and CDR2 YFSETQ. The germline V and J ends were trimmed by 4 bases and 7 bases, with 9 bases remaining between them.

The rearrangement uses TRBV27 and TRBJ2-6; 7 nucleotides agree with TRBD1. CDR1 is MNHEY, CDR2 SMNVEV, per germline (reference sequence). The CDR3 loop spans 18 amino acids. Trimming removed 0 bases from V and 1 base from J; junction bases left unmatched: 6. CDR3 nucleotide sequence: TGTGCCAGCAGTTTATCCAGGGGGATTATATCTGGGGCCAACGTCCTGACTTTC. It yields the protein CASSLSRGIISGANVLTF.

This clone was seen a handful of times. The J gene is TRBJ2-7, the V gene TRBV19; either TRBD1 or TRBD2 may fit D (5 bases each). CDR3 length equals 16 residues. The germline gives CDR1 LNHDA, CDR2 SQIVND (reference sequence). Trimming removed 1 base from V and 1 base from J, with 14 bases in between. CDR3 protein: CASSIAGTFRSYEQYF. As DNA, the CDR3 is TGTGCCAGTAGTATAGCGGGGACCTTCCGTTCCTACGAGCAGTACTTC. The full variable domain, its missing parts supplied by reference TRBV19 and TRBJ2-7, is DGGITQSPKYLFRKEGQNVTLSCEQNLNHDAMYWYRQDPGQGLRLIYYSQIVNDFQKGDIAEGYSVSREKKESFPLTVTSAQKNPTAFYLCASSIAGTFRSYEQYFGPGTRLTVT.

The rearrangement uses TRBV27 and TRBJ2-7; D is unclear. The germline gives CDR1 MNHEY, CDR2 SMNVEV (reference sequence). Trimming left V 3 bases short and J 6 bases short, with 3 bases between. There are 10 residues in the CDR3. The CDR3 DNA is TGTGCCAGCAGTTTTTCCGAGCAGTACTTC. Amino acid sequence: CASSFSEQYF.

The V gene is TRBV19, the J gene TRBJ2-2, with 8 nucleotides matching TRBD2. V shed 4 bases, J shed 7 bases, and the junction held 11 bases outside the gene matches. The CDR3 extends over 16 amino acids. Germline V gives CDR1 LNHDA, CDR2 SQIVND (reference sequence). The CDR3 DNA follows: TGTGCCAGTAGTACCATTAGCGGGATCGAGTTCGGGGAGCTGTTTTTT. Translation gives CASSTISGIEFGELFF.

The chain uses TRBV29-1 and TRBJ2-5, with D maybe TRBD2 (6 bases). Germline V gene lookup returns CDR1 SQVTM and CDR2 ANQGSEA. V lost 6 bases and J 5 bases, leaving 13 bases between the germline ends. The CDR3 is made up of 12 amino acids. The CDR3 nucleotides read TGCAGCGTAGCGGACTATTTGGAGACCCAGTACTTC. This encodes CSVADYLETQYF.

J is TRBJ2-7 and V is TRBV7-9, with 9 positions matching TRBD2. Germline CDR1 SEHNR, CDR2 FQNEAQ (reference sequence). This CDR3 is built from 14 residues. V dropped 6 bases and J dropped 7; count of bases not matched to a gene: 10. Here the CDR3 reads CASRSLAGLGEQYF. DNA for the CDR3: TGTGCCAGCAGGTCTCTAGCGGGATTGGGGGAGCAGTACTTC.

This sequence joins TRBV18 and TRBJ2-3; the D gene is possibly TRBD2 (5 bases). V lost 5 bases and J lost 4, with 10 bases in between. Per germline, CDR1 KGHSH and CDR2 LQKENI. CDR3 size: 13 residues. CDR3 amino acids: CASSASGADTQYF. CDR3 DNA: TGTGCCAGCTCAGCGTCCGGGGCAGATACGCAGTATTTT.

The CDR3 DNA sequence: TGTGCCAGTAGTATAGGGGCGGGCCGCTCCTACGAGCAGTACTTC. It encodes CASSIGAGRSYEQYF. The rearrangement joins TRBV19 to TRBJ2-7, with D maybe TRBD2 (5 bases). Germline V gene lookup returns CDR1 LNHDA and CDR2 SQIVND (reference sequence). This CDR3 comprises 15 residues. V lost 1 base and J 0 bases, leaving 10 bases between the germline ends. Full variable domain (rest looked up from reference TRBV19 and TRBJ2-7): DGGITQSPKYLFRKEGQNVTLSCEQNLNHDAMYWYRQDPGQGLRLIYYSQIVNDFQKGDIAEGYSVSREKKESFPLTVTSAQKNPTAFYLCASSIGAGRSYEQYFGPGTRLTVT.

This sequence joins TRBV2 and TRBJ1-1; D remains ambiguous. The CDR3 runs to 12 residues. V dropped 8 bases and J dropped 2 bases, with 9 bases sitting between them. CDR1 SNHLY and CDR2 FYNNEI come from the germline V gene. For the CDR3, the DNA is TGTGCCAGCGGTAGGGATAACACTGAAGCTTTCTTT. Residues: CASGRDNTEAFF.

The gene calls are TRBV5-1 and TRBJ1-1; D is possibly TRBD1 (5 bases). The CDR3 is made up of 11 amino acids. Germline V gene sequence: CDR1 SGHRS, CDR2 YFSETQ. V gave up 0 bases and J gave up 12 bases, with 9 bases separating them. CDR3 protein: CASSLEGPTFF. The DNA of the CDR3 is TGCGCCAGCAGCTTGGAGGGGCCAACTTTCTTT.

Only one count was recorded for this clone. The CDR3 nucleotides are TGTGCCAGCAGATCTCGTCTGCCTTCCGGGGAGCTGTTTTTT. It translates to CASRSRLPSGELFF. The chain links TRBV7-9 to TRBJ2-2; D ambiguous. V was cut by 6 bases and J by 6 bases, with 14 bases left in between. This CDR3 has 14 amino acids. Germline V gene lookup returns CDR1 SEHNR and CDR2 FQNEAQ (reference sequence).

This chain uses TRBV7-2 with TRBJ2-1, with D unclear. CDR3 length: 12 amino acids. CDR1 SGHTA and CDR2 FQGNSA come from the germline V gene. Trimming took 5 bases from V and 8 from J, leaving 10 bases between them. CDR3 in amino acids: CASSQTGYEQFF. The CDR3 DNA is TGTGCCAGCAGCCAAACGGGCTATGAGCAGTTCTTC. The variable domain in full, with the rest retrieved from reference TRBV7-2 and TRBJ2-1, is GAGVSQSPSNKVTEKGKDVELRCDPISGHTALYWYRQSLGQGLEFLIYFQGNSAPDKSGLPSDRFSAERTGGSVSTLTIQRTQQEDSAVYLCASSQTGYEQFFGPGTRLTVL.

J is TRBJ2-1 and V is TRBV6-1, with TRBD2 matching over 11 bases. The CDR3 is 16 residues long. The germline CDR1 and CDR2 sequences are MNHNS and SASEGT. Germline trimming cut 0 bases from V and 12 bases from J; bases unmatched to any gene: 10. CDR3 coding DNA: TGTGCCAGCAGTGAAGCGCTGGAACTAGCGGGAGTAAGGCAGTTCTTC. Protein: CASSEALELAGVRQFF.

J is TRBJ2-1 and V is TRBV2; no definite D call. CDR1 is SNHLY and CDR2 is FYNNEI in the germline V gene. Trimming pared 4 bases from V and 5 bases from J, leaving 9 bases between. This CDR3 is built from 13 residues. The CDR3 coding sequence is TGTGCCAGCAGTGTCGCTAGAGACAATGAGCAGTTCTTC. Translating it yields CASSVARDNEQFF.

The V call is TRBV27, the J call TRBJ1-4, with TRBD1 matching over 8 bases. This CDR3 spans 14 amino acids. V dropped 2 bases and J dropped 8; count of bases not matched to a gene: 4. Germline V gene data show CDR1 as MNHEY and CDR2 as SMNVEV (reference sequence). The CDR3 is CASSLRAGGEKLFF. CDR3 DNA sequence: TGTGCCAGCAGTTTACGGGCAGGGGGCGAAAAACTGTTTTTT.

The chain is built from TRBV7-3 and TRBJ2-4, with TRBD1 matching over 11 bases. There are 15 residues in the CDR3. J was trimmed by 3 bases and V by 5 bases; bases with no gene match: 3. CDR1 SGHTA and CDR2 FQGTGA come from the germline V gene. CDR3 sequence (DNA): TGTGCCAGCAGCCTGGGACAGGGGGGCAAAAACATTCAGTACTTC. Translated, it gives CASSLGQGGKNIQYF.

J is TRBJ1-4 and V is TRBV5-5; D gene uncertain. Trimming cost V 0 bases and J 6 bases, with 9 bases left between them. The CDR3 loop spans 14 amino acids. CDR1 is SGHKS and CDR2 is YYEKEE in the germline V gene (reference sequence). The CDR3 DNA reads TGTGCCAGCAGCTTGGGACGGAGTGATGAAAAACTGTTTTTT. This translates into CASSLGRSDEKLFF.

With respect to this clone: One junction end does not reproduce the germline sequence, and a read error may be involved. CDR3: CASSPDLTLALIF. CDR3 bases: TGTGCCAGCAGCCCCGATCTGACACTTGCGTTGATCTTC. The chain uses TRBV14 and TRBJ2-1; D uncertain. The CDR3 is 13 residues long. Germline CDR1 and CDR2: SGHDN and FVKESK. Full variable domain (remainder filled in from reference TRBV14 and TRBJ2-1): EAGVTQFPSHSVIEKGQTVTLRCDPISGHDNLYWYRRVMGKEIKFLLHFVKESKQDESGMPNNRFLAERTGGTYSTLKVQPAELEDSGVYFCASSPDLTLALIFGPGTRLTVL.

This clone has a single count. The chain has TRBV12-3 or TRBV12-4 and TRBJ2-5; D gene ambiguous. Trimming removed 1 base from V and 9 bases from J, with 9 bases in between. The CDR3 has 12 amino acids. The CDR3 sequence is CASSLVLTAQYF. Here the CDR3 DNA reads TGTGCCAGCAGTTTAGTCTTGACGGCCCAGTACTTC.

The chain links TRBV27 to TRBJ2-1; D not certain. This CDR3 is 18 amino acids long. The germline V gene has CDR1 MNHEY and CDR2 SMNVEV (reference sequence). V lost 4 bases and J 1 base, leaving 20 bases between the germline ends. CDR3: CASSSNLLPGSSYNEQFF. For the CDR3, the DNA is TGTGCCAGCAGTTCCAACCTCCTCCCGGGTTCGTCCTACAATGAGCAGTTCTTC.

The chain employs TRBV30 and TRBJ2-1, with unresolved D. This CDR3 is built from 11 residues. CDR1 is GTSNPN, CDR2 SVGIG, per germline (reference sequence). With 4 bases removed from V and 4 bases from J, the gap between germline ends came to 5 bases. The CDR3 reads CAWTTYNEQFF. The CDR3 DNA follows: TGTGCCTGGACTACTTACAATGAGCAGTTCTTC.

The CDR3 is CASSLGPGQGTGNTIYF. Written as DNA, the CDR3 is TGTGCCAGCAGCTTGGGGCCGGGACAGGGGACCGGAAACACCATATATTTT. The rearrangement uses TRBV5-4 and TRBJ1-3; 10 bases match TRBD1. There are 17 residues in the CDR3. The germline V gene encodes CDR1 SGHNT and CDR2 YYREEE (reference sequence). V shed 0 bases and J 4 bases; nucleotides not matched to a gene: 7.

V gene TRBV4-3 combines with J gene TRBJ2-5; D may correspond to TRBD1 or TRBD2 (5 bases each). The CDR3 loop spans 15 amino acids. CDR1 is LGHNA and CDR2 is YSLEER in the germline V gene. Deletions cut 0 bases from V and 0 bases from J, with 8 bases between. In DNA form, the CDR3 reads TGCGCCAGCAGCCAAGATTCGGGGCACCAAGAGACCCAGTACTTC. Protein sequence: CASSQDSGHQETQYF.

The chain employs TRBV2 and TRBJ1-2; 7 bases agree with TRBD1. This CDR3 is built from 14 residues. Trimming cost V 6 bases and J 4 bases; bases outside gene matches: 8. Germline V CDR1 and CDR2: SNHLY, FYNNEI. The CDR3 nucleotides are TGTGCCAGCAGAGGGGACAGACAGGTCTATGGCTACACCTTC. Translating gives CASRGDRQVYGYTF.